This T cell receptor (beta chain) derives from a study of T cells expressing NK-cell markers. Points from the study as a whole: Nothing established the HCMV specificity of expanded NKG2C+ T cell clones. The leading position in the CD3+CD56-NKG2C+ fraction of a handful of donors also went to these clonotypes.

In the case of this clonotype: Its antigen is as yet unknown.

TCRdb re-called the 5' RACE reads and gives one entry per CDR3 protein, without DNA. The sample has under 600,000 distinct CDR3 sequences, and its top ten clones hold over 1.3%. Germline-derived CDR1 and CDR2 are LNHDA and SQIVND (reference sequence). The CDR3 totals 13 residues. This sequence was found in a woman between 45 and 65 years old in good health. The sequenced material came from blood T cells: a sorted CD56 or NKG2C T cell subset, CD4+ or CD8+ T cells, or bulk PBMC T cells (not recorded which). The chain recombines TRBV19 with TRBJ2-2; TCRdb picks TRBD2, but there is no DNA to check that call. The CDR3 region is CASMGGKIGELFF.